The next 31 T cell receptor beta chains were all read from a single sample in a study of T cells in Graves' hyperthyroidism and ophthalmopathy. RNA transcripts gave rise to amplified TCR beta CDR3 regions. Using the HTBI primer set, a first-round RT-PCR was run on the TCR CDR3. TCRdb re-analysed the multiplex PCR reads in MiXCR, keeping a single row per CDR3 protein. The repertoire holds approximately 300,000 distinct CDR3 sequences, with approximately 17% as singletons. Sequencing used blood. Every receptor here comes from an older woman with Graves' ophthalmopathy.

This clonotype came up a few times. The chain couples TRBV6-1 to TRBJ2-7, with 11 positions matching TRBD2. Germline V gene data show CDR1 as MNHNS and CDR2 as SASEGT. With V trimmed by 6 bases and J by 4 bases, 14 bases remained unmatched. The CDR3 is 17 amino acids. The CDR3 coding sequence is TGTGCCAGCAGCGACGACGAACTAGCGGGGGACTTGTACGAGCAGTACTTC. The encoded protein is CASSDDELAGDLYEQYF.

A word on this clonotype: A read error is possible here, since a much larger clone lies one base away. V is TRBV5-1 and J is TRBJ2-3; a possible D gene is TRBD1 (6 bases). Germline assignment: CDR1 SGHRS and CDR2 YFSETQ. CDR3 size: 14 residues. The CDR3 DNA reads TGCGCCAGCAGCCCGGGACACCCCACAGGTACGCAGTATTTT. It yields the protein CASSPGHPTGTQYF.

This clonotype was seen at least ten times. The rearrangement joins TRBV10-3 to TRBJ1-5; D not resolved. The CDR3 runs 13 residues. Trimming pared 0 bases from V and 4 bases from J, leaving 4 bases between. CDR1 and CDR2 (germline): ENHRY, SYGVKD. CDR3 sequence reads: CAISESNNQPQHF. CDR3 nucleotides: TGTGCCATCAGTGAGTCGAATAATCAGCCCCAGCATTTT.

In this sample, this clonotype turned up many times. The gene calls are TRBV7-2 and TRBJ2-5, with 7 positions matching TRBD2. The CDR3 loop spans 16 amino acids. With V trimmed by 5 bases and J by 4 bases, 13 bases remained unmatched. Looked up from germline, CDR1 is SGHTA and CDR2 is FQGNSA. The CDR3 bases are TGTGCCAGCAGCAGAATTGGCGGGAGAGGCGTAGAGACCCAGTACTTC. It is translated as CASSRIGGRGVETQYF.

The V gene is TRBV20-1, the J gene TRBJ2-3; D perhaps matches TRBD2 (5 bases). Trimming removed 5 bases from V and 5 bases from J, with 26 bases in between. Germline-derived CDR1 and CDR2 are DFQATT and SNEGSKA (reference sequence). CDR3 length equals 17 residues. CDR3 amino acids: CSAPPANPGSAQDTQYF. The CDR3, as DNA: TGCAGTGCTCCACCAGCTAACCCGGGATCCGCACAAGATACGCAGTATTTT.

There are many counts of this clonotype. The chain has TRBV9 and TRBJ2-1, with 11 bases identical to TRBD1. V lost 3 bases and J lost 3; bases outside the gene matches: 2. Germline CDR1 is SGDLS and CDR2 is YYNGEE. This CDR3 is built from 15 residues. The CDR3 loop reads CASSGGTGGYNEQFF. The CDR3 DNA is TGTGCCAGCAGCGGTGGGACAGGGGGCTACAATGAGCAGTTCTTC. Together with reference TRBV9 and TRBJ2-1, the CDR3 gives the full variable domain: DSGVTQTPKHLITATGQRVTLRCSPRSGDLSVYWYQQSLDQGLQFLIQYYNGEERAKGNILERFSAQQFPDLHSELNLSSLELGDSALYFCASSGGTGGYNEQFFGPGTRLTVL.

This clonotype was seen more than once but under ten times. The rearrangement joins TRBV25-1 to TRBJ2-3; D remains ambiguous. Germline lookup yields CDR1 MGHDK and CDR2 SYGVNS. The CDR3 consists of 16 residues. Trimming cost V 4 bases and J 7 bases, with 21 bases left between them. CDR3 DNA sequence: TGTGCCAGCAGTGTCCGTATTAGCCCCCCACGCAATACGCAGTATTTT. Residues: CASSVRISPPRNTQYF.

The gene calls are TRBV19 and TRBJ1-1; weak D call: TRBD1 (5 bases). Trimming stripped 3 bases from V and 0 bases from J, with 11 bases between. The CDR3 contains 15 residues. Germline CDR1 LNHDA, CDR2 SQIVND (reference sequence). The CDR3 here is CASSITGSMNTEAFF. DNA for the CDR3: TGTGCCAGTAGTATTACAGGTTCCATGAACACTGAAGCTTTCTTT. The whole variable domain, remainder taken from reference TRBV19 and TRBJ1-1, is DGGITQSPKYLFRKEGQNVTLSCEQNLNHDAMYWYRQDPGQGLRLIYYSQIVNDFQKGDIAEGYSVSREKKESFPLTVTSAQKNPTAFYLCASSITGSMNTEAFFGQGTRLTVV.

The CDR3 DNA reads TGCAGTGCTAGAGGGCGTCACGGGGCACAACTAGTATACTTC. Its protein is CSARGRHGAQLVYF. This chain uses TRBV20-1 with TRBJ2-5, with D possibly called TRBD1 or TRBD2 (5 bases each). Germline lookup yields CDR1 DFQATT and CDR2 SNEGSKA (reference sequence). The germline V and J ends were trimmed by 1 base and 14 bases, with 23 bases remaining between them. The CDR3 is 14 residues long.

This clonotype occurred many times. This rearrangement joins TRBV20-1 to TRBJ2-1; 10 positions agree with TRBD2. This CDR3 is built from 14 residues. J gave up 7 bases and V 4 bases, and 7 bases lay outside the gene matches. The germline gives CDR1 DFQATT, CDR2 SNEGSKA (reference sequence). The CDR3 is CSANLAGVRNEQFF. CDR3 bases: TGCAGTGCTAACCTAGCGGGAGTTAGAAATGAGCAGTTCTTC.

This clonotype showed up many times. The genes are TRBV3-1 and TRBJ2-1; 9 bases are a match to TRBD2. This CDR3 is 15 amino acids long. The junction had 8 bases not matched to a gene; V was cut back by 1 base and J by 10 bases. The germline V gene encodes CDR1 LGHDT and CDR2 YNNKEL (reference sequence). CDR3 sequence reads: CASSQGVAGAAEQFF. The CDR3 DNA reads as TGTGCCAGCAGCCAAGGGGTAGCGGGAGCGGCCGAGCAGTTCTTC.

This clonotype was seen ten or more times. This sequence joins TRBV6-6 and TRBJ2-1; D may be TRBD1 (5 bases). The V and J ends lost 0 bases and 4 bases respectively, with 10 bases between them. The CDR3 totals 15 residues. Germline V CDR1 and CDR2: MNHNY, SVGAGI (reference sequence). The CDR3 sequence is CASSYSWGGYNEQFF. The CDR3 DNA follows: TGTGCCAGCAGTTACTCTTGGGGCGGATACAATGAGCAGTTCTTC.

The genes are TRBV19 and TRBJ1-1; 11 positions match TRBD1. Germline V gene data show CDR1 as LNHDA and CDR2 as SQIVND (reference sequence). V gave up 3 bases and J gave up 11 bases; unmatched junction bases: 8. The CDR3 length is 14 residues. The CDR3 protein is CASSINSGQGVAFF. The CDR3 DNA follows: TGTGCCAGTAGTATCAATTCGGGACAGGGGGTCGCTTTCTTT. The full variable domain, completed using reference TRBV19 and TRBJ1-1, is DGGITQSPKYLFRKEGQNVTLSCEQNLNHDAMYWYRQDPGQGLRLIYYSQIVNDFQKGDIAEGYSVSREKKESFPLTVTSAQKNPTAFYLCASSINSGQGVAFFGQGTRLTVV.

This clonotype was detected ten times or more. The V gene is TRBV7-2, the J gene TRBJ2-1; TRBD2 aligns across 7 bases. This CDR3 has 15 residues. V trimming: 4 bases; J trimming: 2 bases; junction bases outside the gene matches: 5. Germline CDR1 reads SGHTA; CDR2 reads FQGNSA. CDR3 DNA sequence: TGTGCCAGCAGCTCGAGAGCGGGGACCTACAATGAGCAGTTCTTC. Amino acids: CASSSRAGTYNEQFF.

The table lists this clonotype with many counts. The J gene is TRBJ1-2, the V gene TRBV7-8; D unclear. Germline-derived CDR1 and CDR2 are SGHVS and FQNEAQ. Trimming pared 5 bases from V and 7 bases from J, leaving 11 bases between. The CDR3 is 12 amino acids. As DNA, the CDR3 is TGTGCCAGCAGCCCCCCGGGAGCTGGCTACACCTTC. This codes for CASSPPGAGYTF.

V usage is TRBV11-2 and J usage is TRBJ2-1; the match to TRBD2 covers 8 bases. The CDR3 totals 15 residues. Losses at the gene ends were 3 bases for V and 4 bases for J; bases not matched to a gene: 5. Germline values: CDR1 SGHAT, CDR2 FQNNGV. CDR3 amino acids: CASSFQTSAYNEQFF. The CDR3 nucleotides read TGTGCCAGCAGCTTCCAGACTAGCGCGTACAATGAGCAGTTCTTC. The whole variable domain, remainder taken from reference TRBV11-2 and TRBJ2-1, is EAGVAQSPRYKIIEKRQSVAFWCNPISGHATLYWYQQILGQGPKLLIQFQNNGVVDDSQLPKDRFSAERLKGVDSTLKIQPAKLEDSAVYLCASSFQTSAYNEQFFGPGTRLTVL.

This chain uses TRBV4-3 with TRBJ2-1; the D call may be TRBD1 or TRBD2 (5 bases each). This CDR3 comprises 14 residues. Trimming cost V 3 bases and J 5 bases, with 11 bases left between them. Germline V gives CDR1 LGHNA, CDR2 YSLEER. The DNA for the CDR3 is TGCGCCAGCAGCCACCGGGACGGTAACAATGAGCAGTTCTTC. Amino acids: CASSHRDGNNEQFF.

This clonotype was picked up many times. The chain links TRBV2 to TRBJ2-3; D is possibly TRBD2 (5 bases). Germline V lookup: CDR1 SNHLY, CDR2 FYNNEI. Trimming stripped 6 bases from V and 6 bases from J, with 10 bases between. The CDR3 runs to 12 residues. CDR3 in DNA: TGTGCCAGCAGGCGCGGCGGGGATACGCAGTATTTT. It is translated as CASRRGGDTQYF.

The rearrangement joins TRBV19 to TRBJ1-3; no clear D. CDR1 and CDR2 (germline): LNHDA, SQIVND (reference sequence). Trimming removed 10 bases from V and 0 bases from J, with 16 bases in between. This CDR3 comprises 15 residues. In nucleotides, the CDR3 is TGTGCCACCAACCGAGTGCCTTACTCTGGAAACACCATATATTTT. Translated, it gives CATNRVPYSGNTIYF.

This clonotype was seen many times. The chain links TRBV5-1 to TRBJ2-5, with 7 bases matching TRBD1. The CDR3 is made up of 14 amino acids. The germline V gene encodes CDR1 SGHRS and CDR2 YFSETQ. V trimming: 0 bases; J trimming: 9 bases; junction bases outside the gene matches: 8. The CDR3 region has the DNA TGCGCCAGCAGCTTGGCAGGAGCCCAGGGGGCCCAGTACTTC. Its protein product is CASSLAGAQGAQYF.

Ten or more counts support this clonotype. This chain joins TRBV2 and TRBJ2-1; D possibly corresponds to TRBD1 (5 bases). Germline CDR1 reads SNHLY; CDR2 reads FYNNEI. This CDR3 is built from 14 residues. With 6 bases removed from V and 4 bases from J, the gap between germline ends came to 13 bases. The CDR3 sequence: CASRNQGSYNEQFF. The DNA of the CDR3 is TGTGCCAGCAGAAACCAGGGTTCGTACAATGAGCAGTTCTTC.

This clonotype has at least ten counts. The chain has TRBV6-2 or TRBV6-3 and TRBJ2-7; 8 bases line up with TRBD1. The CDR3 is 16 residues long. The V gene end was trimmed by 2 bases and the J gene end by 1 base; junction bases not matched to a gene: 7. Germline V gene sequence: CDR1 MNHEY, CDR2 SVGEGT. CDR3 bases: TGTGCCAGCAGTTACCGGACAGGGATCGGGTCCTACGAGCAGTACTTC. Its protein is CASSYRTGIGSYEQYF.

This clonotype was observed at least ten times. The V and J genes are TRBV12-3 or TRBV12-4 and TRBJ2-7; 7 nucleotides agree with TRBD1. The V gene end was trimmed by 5 bases and the J gene end by 0 bases; junction bases not matched to a gene: 4. The CDR3 covers 14 residues. The CDR3 DNA reads TGTGCCAGCAGTGCAGGACAGGACTCCTACGAGCAGTACTTC. Translation gives CASSAGQDSYEQYF.

This clonotype came up many times. The chain has TRBV18 and TRBJ1-4; D remains unclear. Germline V gene lookup returns CDR1 KGHSH and CDR2 LQKENI. V dropped 2 bases and J dropped 8 bases, with 18 bases sitting between them. This CDR3 is 16 amino acids long. The CDR3: CASSPTGREYDEKLFF. The CDR3 nucleotides are TGTGCCAGCTCACCAACCGGAAGGGAGTATGACGAAAAACTGTTTTTT.

At least ten counts were recorded for this clonotype. J is TRBJ2-1 and V is TRBV5-1; TRBD2 aligns across 12 bases. V shed 0 bases and J 6 bases; nucleotides not matched to a gene: 1. This CDR3 spans 15 amino acids. Germline V gene data show CDR1 as SGHRS and CDR2 as YFSETQ. The CDR3 protein is CASSLGLAGANEQFF. The CDR3 nucleotides are TGCGCCAGCAGCTTGGGACTAGCGGGAGCCAATGAGCAGTTCTTC.

This clonotype was seen at least ten times. V usage is TRBV11-3 and J usage is TRBJ2-7, with 7 bases identical to TRBD1. With 5 bases clipped from V and 5 bases from J, the junction kept 9 bases outside the gene matches. The CDR3 length is 14 residues. Germline CDR1 reads SGHNT; CDR2 reads YENEEA. The chain's CDR3 is CASSEGGAGDEQYF. Written as DNA, the CDR3 is TGTGCCAGCAGCGAAGGGGGCGCGGGTGACGAGCAGTACTTC.

This clonotype appeared many times. This sequence joins TRBV7-2 and TRBJ2-5; 7 bases are a match to TRBD2. The CDR3 has 15 residues. Germline V gene data show CDR1 as SGHTA and CDR2 as FQGNSA. V dropped 2 bases and J dropped 1; count of bases not matched to a gene: 4. CDR3 region: CASSLPPSGQETQYF. CDR3 nucleotides: TGTGCCAGCAGCTTACCCCCTAGCGGCCAAGAGACCCAGTACTTC.

In this sample, this clonotype turned up many times. The gene calls are TRBV7-2 and TRBJ2-1; D is undetermined. The CDR3 runs to 16 residues. Germline V gene sequence: CDR1 SGHTA, CDR2 FQGNSA. V lost 1 base to trimming and J lost 3 bases, with 13 bases between them. CDR3 amino acids: CASSLGDWGIYNEQFF. CDR3 nucleotide sequence: TGTGCCAGCAGCTTAGGGGATTGGGGAATCTACAATGAGCAGTTCTTC. The whole variable domain, remainder taken from reference TRBV7-2 and TRBJ2-1, is GAGVSQSPSNKVTEKGKDVELRCDPISGHTALYWYRQSLGQGLEFLIYFQGNSAPDKSGLPSDRFSAERTGGSVSTLTIQRTQQEDSAVYLCASSLGDWGIYNEQFFGPGTRLTVL.

This clonotype came up a few times. The CDR3 loop is CASSQARTGTGNTEAFF. The DNA of the CDR3 is TGCGCCAGCAGCCAAGCGAGGACCGGGACAGGGAACACTGAAGCTTTCTTT. The rearrangement links TRBV4-3 to TRBJ1-1, with TRBD1 matching 8 bases. J lost 1 base, V lost 1 base, and 8 bases had no gene match. The CDR3 covers 17 residues. CDR1 LGHNA and CDR2 YSLEER come from the germline V gene.

Notes on this clonotype: At one boundary the junction diverges from the germline segment, which might be a read error. The chain joins TRBV19 to TRBJ2-7; D remains unclear. CDR1 is LNHDA and CDR2 is SQIVND in the germline V gene (reference sequence). The CDR3 sequence is 12 residues long. The CDR3 DNA reads as TGTGCCAGTACAGCAGATTCCTACGAGCAGTCCTTC. Amino acids: CASTADSYEQSF.

V gene TRBV20-1 combines with J gene TRBJ2-1; a weak D match, TRBD1 (5 bases). CDR3 size: 13 residues. The V and J ends lost 4 bases and 7 bases respectively, with 14 bases between them. CDR1 is DFQATT and CDR2 is SNEGSKA in the germline V gene (reference sequence). The CDR3 bases are TGCAGTGCTAAGTGGCAGGGTCGTAATGAGCAGTTCTTC. Its protein product is CSAKWQGRNEQFF.